This is a list of T cell receptor beta chains from one sample in a study of blood T cells in healthy people across ages. TCRdb reanalysed the 5' RACE reads using MiXCR and keeps one entry per CDR3 protein. Here the sample spans about 1.1 million distinct CDR3 sequences, approximately 38% being singletons. What was sequenced was blood. The receptors here all came from a man between 18 and 29 years old in good health. Each CDR3 is given with its conserved first and last residue. The D gene is left open where the match is weak. Only some rows state a clone size, as once, few, many or a class for expanded clones.

d_call: NA
v_call: TRBV6-1
cdr3_length: 14
j_call: TRBJ1-1
clone_size: many
cdr3_nt: TGTGCCAGCAGTCGTAGGACTGGGAACACTGAAGCTTTCTTT
cdr3_aa: CASSRRTGNTEAFF

d_call: TRBD1
v_call: TRBV12-3/TRBV12-4
cdr3_length: 12
j_call: TRBJ1-2
clone_size: NA
cdr3_nt: TGTGCCAGCAGTGGGGACAGGGATGGCTACACCTTC
cdr3_aa: CASSGDRDGYTF

d_call: TRBD2
v_call: TRBV29-1
cdr3_length: 15
j_call: TRBJ2-5
clone_size: few
cdr3_nt: TGCAGCGTGACGGGACTAGCGGGACTTGGAGAGACCCAGTACTTC
cdr3_aa: CSVTGLAGLGETQYF

d_call: NA
v_call: TRBV7-4
cdr3_length: 17
j_call: TRBJ1-2
clone_size: NA
cdr3_nt: TGTGCCAGCAGCTTAGAGGCTCTGGTACCGCGCTACTATGGCTACACCTTC
cdr3_aa: CASSLEALVPRYYGYTF

d_call: TRBD1
v_call: TRBV7-8
cdr3_length: 18
j_call: TRBJ2-2
clone_size: NA
cdr3_nt: TGTGCCAGCAGCCCTTTTACTTCCGGGACAGGGACCACCGGGGAGCTGTTTTTT
cdr3_aa: CASSPFTSGTGTTGELFF

d_call: TRBD2
v_call: TRBV7-2
cdr3_length: 19
j_call: TRBJ2-1
clone_size: NA
cdr3_nt: TGTGCCAGCAGCTTAGCCTCCCTAGCGGGATGGAGCTCCTACAATGAGCAGTTCTTC
cdr3_aa: CASSLASLAGWSSYNEQFF

d_call: NA
v_call: TRBV20-1
cdr3_length: 13
j_call: TRBJ2-1
clone_size: many
cdr3_nt: TGCAGTGCTAGGGCTCCCGATTACAATGAGCAGTTCTTC
cdr3_aa: CSARAPDYNEQFF

d_call: NA
v_call: TRBV4-1
cdr3_length: 18
j_call: TRBJ2-3
clone_size: NA
cdr3_nt: TGCGCCAGCAGCCAAGATAAACCTTTGGGTCTGAGGGCAGATACGCAGTATTTT
cdr3_aa: CASSQDKPLGLRADTQYF

d_call: NA
v_call: TRBV6-1
cdr3_length: 12
j_call: TRBJ2-3
clone_size: NA
cdr3_nt: TGTGCCAGCCGCCAGGACACAGATACGCAGTATTTT
cdr3_aa: CASRQDTDTQYF

d_call: TRBD1
v_call: TRBV10-3
cdr3_length: 15
j_call: TRBJ2-7
clone_size: many
cdr3_nt: TGTGCCATCAGACCGACAGGGGGCAACTCCTACGAGCAGTACTTC
cdr3_aa: CAIRPTGGNSYEQYF

d_call: NA
v_call: TRBV27
cdr3_length: 16
j_call: TRBJ1-6
clone_size: NA
cdr3_nt: TGTGCCAGCAGTGAACCCCACAGGGTTGATAATCTACCCCTCCACTTT
cdr3_aa: CASSEPHRVDNLPLHF

d_call: NA
v_call: TRBV7-9
cdr3_length: 12
j_call: TRBJ1-2
clone_size: NA
cdr3_nt: TGTGCCAGTGGGGGCGTAAACTATGGCTACACCTTC
cdr3_aa: CASGGVNYGYTF

d_call: NA
v_call: TRBV5-1
cdr3_length: 13
j_call: TRBJ1-1
clone_size: NA
cdr3_nt: TGCGCCAGCAGCTTGGCCGGGGTAAAGGAAGCTTTCTTT
cdr3_aa: CASSLAGVKEAFF

d_call: TRBD1
v_call: TRBV6-5
cdr3_length: 16
j_call: TRBJ1-5
clone_size: few
cdr3_nt: TGTGCCAGCAGTTACAACACAGGGGGTAGCAATCAGCCCCAGCATTTT
cdr3_aa: CASSYNTGGSNQPQHF

d_call: TRBD1
v_call: TRBV7-9
cdr3_length: 13
j_call: TRBJ2-4
clone_size: few
cdr3_nt: TGTGCCAGCAGCCCATGGGACAGAAACATTCAGTACTTC
cdr3_aa: CASSPWDRNIQYF

d_call: TRBD1
v_call: TRBV7-8
cdr3_length: 17
j_call: TRBJ1-1
clone_size: few
cdr3_nt: TGTGCCAGCAGCTCCGACAGGGGTTTTGTAGTGAACACTGAAGCTTTCTTT
cdr3_aa: CASSSDRGFVVNTEAFF

d_call: NA
v_call: TRBV14
cdr3_length: 15
j_call: TRBJ2-6
clone_size: few
cdr3_nt: TGTGCCAGCAGCCCGTCAGGTCTGGGGGCCAACGTCCTGACTTTC
cdr3_aa: CASSPSGLGANVLTF

d_call: NA
v_call: TRBV12-3/TRBV12-4
cdr3_length: 14
j_call: TRBJ1-1
clone_size: NA
cdr3_nt: TGTGCCAGCACCGCGAGGGGGGTTGGCACTGAAGCTTTCTTT
cdr3_aa: CASTARGVGTEAFF

d_call: TRBD1
v_call: TRBV4-3
cdr3_length: 15
j_call: TRBJ1-4
clone_size: NA
cdr3_nt: TGCGCCAGCAGCCAAGGCACAGGGGAGTGGAAAAAACTGTTTTTT
cdr3_aa: CASSQGTGEWKKLFF

d_call: NA
v_call: TRBV30
cdr3_length: 13
j_call: TRBJ1-4
clone_size: NA
cdr3_nt: TGTGCCTGGAGTGGGGGGGCTGGTGAAAAACTGTTTTTT
cdr3_aa: CAWSGGAGEKLFF

d_call: NA
v_call: TRBV9
cdr3_length: 12
j_call: TRBJ2-7
clone_size: NA
cdr3_nt: TGTGCCAGCAGCCATGGTAGCTATGAGCAGTACTTC
cdr3_aa: CASSHGSYEQYF

d_call: NA
v_call: TRBV6-1
cdr3_length: 13
j_call: TRBJ1-2
clone_size: once
cdr3_nt: TGTGCCAGCAGAATAGCGAGTGCCCATGGCTACACCTTC
cdr3_aa: CASRIASAHGYTF

d_call: TRBD1
v_call: TRBV7-9
cdr3_length: 15
j_call: TRBJ2-4
clone_size: NA
cdr3_nt: TGTGCCAGCAGCGACAGGGATAGGGCCAAAAACATTCAGTACTTC
cdr3_aa: CASSDRDRAKNIQYF

d_call: NA
v_call: TRBV28
cdr3_length: 14
j_call: TRBJ2-1
clone_size: NA
cdr3_nt: TGTGCCAGCAGGGCGCCGGGTTTCTACAATGAGCAGTTCTTC
cdr3_aa: CASRAPGFYNEQFF

d_call: TRBD2
v_call: TRBV6-6
cdr3_length: 14
j_call: TRBJ2-7
clone_size: few
cdr3_nt: TGTGCCAGCAGGCCTCTAGCGGGGGCATCCGAGCAGTACTTC
cdr3_aa: CASRPLAGASEQYF

d_call: TRBD1
v_call: TRBV9
cdr3_length: 14
j_call: TRBJ1-2
clone_size: NA
cdr3_nt: TGTGCCAGCAGCGCTAGACAGGGATCTTATGGCTACACCTTC
cdr3_aa: CASSARQGSYGYTF

d_call: NA
v_call: TRBV6-2/TRBV6-3
cdr3_length: 15
j_call: TRBJ1-1
clone_size: many
cdr3_nt: TGTGCCAGCAGTCGCCATCGGGACGGCGACACTGAAGCTTTCTTT
cdr3_aa: CASSRHRDGDTEAFF

d_call: NA
v_call: TRBV7-9
cdr3_length: 15
j_call: TRBJ2-7
clone_size: NA
cdr3_nt: TGTGCCAGCAGCTTATCACAGGGTTGGTTCGACGAGCAGTACTTC
cdr3_aa: CASSLSQGWFDEQYF

d_call: TRBD1
v_call: TRBV27
cdr3_length: 13
j_call: TRBJ1-2
clone_size: few
cdr3_nt: TGTGCCAGCAGTTTTACAGGGGCTGGCGGCTACACCTTC
cdr3_aa: CASSFTGAGGYTF

d_call: NA
v_call: TRBV3-1
cdr3_length: 13
j_call: TRBJ2-7
clone_size: NA
cdr3_nt: TGTGCCAGCAGCCCGGGGGACGTCTACGAGCAGTACTTC
cdr3_aa: CASSPGDVYEQYF

d_call: NA
v_call: TRBV10-3
cdr3_length: 15
j_call: TRBJ2-5
clone_size: NA
cdr3_nt: TGTGCCATCAGTGGTCGGACCACCGACCGAGAGACCCAGTACTTC
cdr3_aa: CAISGRTTDRETQYF

d_call: NA
v_call: TRBV27
cdr3_length: 15
j_call: TRBJ2-5
clone_size: NA
cdr3_nt: TGTGCCAGCTCGGTTACCGGGACAGTCTTTGGGGGGCAGTACTTC
cdr3_aa: CASSVTGTVFGGQYF

d_call: NA
v_call: TRBV12-3/TRBV12-4
cdr3_length: 15
j_call: TRBJ2-1
clone_size: few
cdr3_nt: TGTGCCAGCAGCCCACCCGTTTTGGGCTACAATGAGCAGTTCTTC
cdr3_aa: CASSPPVLGYNEQFF